This T cell receptor beta chain appears in the sequencing data of a study of shared clonotypes between healthy human individuals. Per the germline V gene, CDR1 is SGHRS and CDR2 is YFSETQ. With 1 base removed from V and 2 bases from J, the gap between germline ends came to 9 bases. The CDR3 contains 14 residues. Each subset's genomic DNA was shared equally among a number of immunoSEQ plates. Unsorted PBMC samples were amplified in replicate PCRs containing roughly 300 ng DNA, about 28,000 T cell genomes. The assay was immunoSEQ multiplex PCR, and TCRdb's table has in-frame clones only and misses some. Of 450,000 to 600,000 clones in the sample, roughly 85% were seen once.

This TCR was sampled from a woman between 35 and 50 years old in good health. Some clones in this sample may be carry-over from other donors' samples. This chain connects TRBV5-1 to TRBJ2-5; D is unclear. Sequenced material: PBMCs. In nucleotides, the CDR3 is TGCGCCAGCAGCTTGAATCGTCTACAAGAGACCCAGTACTTC. Its translation is CASSLNRLQETQYF.